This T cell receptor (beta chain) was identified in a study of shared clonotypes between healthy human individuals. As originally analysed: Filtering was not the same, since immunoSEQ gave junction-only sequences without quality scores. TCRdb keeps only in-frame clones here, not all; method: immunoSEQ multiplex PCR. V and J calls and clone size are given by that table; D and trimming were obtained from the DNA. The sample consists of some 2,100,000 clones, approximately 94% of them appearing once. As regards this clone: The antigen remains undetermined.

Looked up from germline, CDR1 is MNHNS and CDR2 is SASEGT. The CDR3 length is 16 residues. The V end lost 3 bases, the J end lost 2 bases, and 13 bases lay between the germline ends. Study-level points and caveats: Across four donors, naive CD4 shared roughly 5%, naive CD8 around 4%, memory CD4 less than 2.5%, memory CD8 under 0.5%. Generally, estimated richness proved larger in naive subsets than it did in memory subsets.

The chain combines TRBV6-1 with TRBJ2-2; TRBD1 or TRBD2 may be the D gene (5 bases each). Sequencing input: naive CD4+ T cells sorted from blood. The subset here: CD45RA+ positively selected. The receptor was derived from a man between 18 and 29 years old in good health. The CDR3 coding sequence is TGTGCCAGCAGTGATCCCGGGACGGGAAACACCGGGGAGCTGTTTTTT. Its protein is CASSDPGTGNTGELFF.